This T cell receptor beta chain appears in the sequencing data of a study of shared clonotypes between healthy human individuals. Method: immunoSEQ multiplex PCR; TCRdb's copy keeps in-frame clones and lacks some. The data show 2 million to 2.5 million clones, under 95% seen once. V trimming: 4 bases; J trimming: 6 bases; junction bases outside the gene matches: 10. The CDR3 runs to 14 residues. Germline CDR1 reads SQVTM; CDR2 reads ANQGSEA. Specimen: naive CD4+ T cells from PBMCs. Subset: CD45RA+ positively selected. This clonotype originated in a man in his late teens or twenties in good health. Some clones in this sample may be carry-over from other donors' samples. V usage is TRBV29-1 and J usage is TRBJ2-7; 9 bases fit TRBD2. The CDR3 region is CSVGLLAGRGEQYF. Here the CDR3 DNA reads TGCAGCGTTGGTCTGCTAGCGGGACGAGGCGAGCAGTACTTC.